What follows are 27 T cell receptor beta chains derived from one specimen sequenced in a study of a mutant IDH1 vaccine in newly diagnosed glioma. These receptors are not linked to any known antigen. Produced via immunoSEQ multiplex PCR; TCRdb's table is partial and in-frame only. Of over 55,000 clones in the sample, about four fifths were seen once. Time point specified: week 11, during vaccination. Alongside topical imiquimod, each dose of vaccine comprised 300 ug of mutant IDH1 20-mer peptide. The sequenced sample was PBMCs, obtained from a glioma patient whose treatment included an IDH1 peptide vaccine. These receptors were obtained from a man younger than 45 with glioma.

This chain links TRBV28 with TRBJ1-2, with a tentative D call TRBD1 (5 bases). Germline V gene sequence: CDR1 MDHEN, CDR2 SYDVKM. This CDR3 contains 14 residues. The ends were cut back, 5 bases at V and 4 bases at J, with 14 bases in the middle. The CDR3 sequence: CASSRTGAPYGYTF. The CDR3 nucleotides are TGTGCCAGCAGTCGGACCGGGGCTCCCTATGGCTACACCTTC.

The gene calls are TRBV15 and TRBJ1-6; D is possibly TRBD1 (6 bases). The CDR3 consists of 13 residues. V was cut by 4 bases and J by 11 bases, with 12 bases left in between. CDR1 is LNHNV and CDR2 is YYDKDF in the germline V gene (reference sequence). The CDR3 region has the DNA TGTGCCACCAGCAAAGGGCAGGGGACACCCCTCCACTTT. Protein: CATSKGQGTPLHF.

The chain links TRBV7-2 to TRBJ2-5; D uncertain. Trimming shortened V by 5 bases and J by 2 bases, and 21 bases separated the two germline ends. CDR3 length: 17 amino acids. In germline, CDR1 is SGHTA, CDR2 FQGNSA. DNA for the CDR3: TGTGCCAGCAGCCGAAAAATTTCGGGCCCTTTACAAGAGACCCAGTACTTC. It yields the protein CASSRKISGPLQETQYF.

The chain is built from TRBV25-1 and TRBJ2-6; a possible D gene is TRBD2 (6 bases). Germline loops: CDR1 MGHDK, CDR2 SYGVNS. Trimming pared 5 bases from V and 1 base from J, leaving 12 bases between. The CDR3 covers 16 residues. The CDR3 DNA follows: TGTGCCAGCAGTCTGACCGGGGGTTCTGGGGCCAACGTCCTGACTTTC. It encodes CASSLTGGSGANVLTF.

The chain uses TRBV5-6 and TRBJ1-2, with 11 bases aligning to TRBD1. Trimming removed 6 bases from V and 4 bases from J; junction bases left unmatched: 2. CDR1 SGHDT and CDR2 YYEEEE come from the germline V gene. This CDR3 region has 13 residues. CDR3 loop: CASIGTGGYGYTF. In DNA, the CDR3 is TGTGCCAGCATCGGGACAGGGGGCTATGGCTACACCTTC.

This sequence joins TRBV4-3 and TRBJ1-5; the D gene is possibly TRBD1 (6 bases). The CDR3 is 15 amino acids. V dropped 4 bases and J dropped 3 bases, with 13 bases sitting between them. Germline V gene lookup returns CDR1 LGHNA and CDR2 YSLEER. CDR3 DNA sequence: TGCGCCAGCAGCCTGGGAAGGGGGGTCAATCAGCCCCAGCATTTT. Translating gives CASSLGRGVNQPQHF.

V usage is TRBV7-9 and J usage is TRBJ1-2; possibly TRBD1 for D (5 bases). The CDR3 spans 14 residues. The germline V and J ends were trimmed by 3 bases and 3 bases, with 11 bases remaining between them. CDR1 is SEHNR and CDR2 is FQNEAQ in the germline V gene (reference sequence). The CDR3 region is CASSLEGDDYGYTF. For the CDR3, the DNA is TGTGCCAGCAGCTTGGAAGGGGACGACTATGGCTACACCTTC.

The J gene is TRBJ2-5, the V gene TRBV7-9, with 8 bases matching TRBD2. CDR1 and CDR2 (germline): SEHNR, FQNEAQ (reference sequence). The V and J ends lost 4 bases and 5 bases, in that order; junction bases with no gene match: 9. This CDR3 contains 15 residues. CDR3 bases: TGTGCCAGCAGCTCCGGGCCCCGGGGGGGTGAGACCCAGTACTTC. Protein: CASSSGPRGGETQYF.

CDR3 nucleotide sequence: TGTGCCAGCAGCTTAGTACTGAAGGATACGCAGTATTTT. Protein: CASSLVLKDTQYF. The gene calls are TRBV11-2 and TRBJ2-3, with D uncertain. The V end was cut by 1 base, the J end by 6 bases, with 8 bases between. Germline-derived CDR1 and CDR2 are SGHAT and FQNNGV. The CDR3 is 13 amino acids.

This chain connects TRBV19 to TRBJ2-2; perhaps TRBD1 as D (6 bases). Germline CDR1 LNHDA, CDR2 SQIVND (reference sequence). Trimming removed 6 bases at V and 0 bases at J, with 14 bases between. This CDR3 spans 16 amino acids. The CDR3 DNA sequence: TGTGCCAGTAGCTCCGGACAGTTCGCGAACACCGGGGAGCTGTTTTTT. It specifies CASSSGQFANTGELFF.

The CDR3 loop reads CASRPWGQGEEKLFF. As DNA, the CDR3 is TGTGCCAGCAGACCCTGGGGACAGGGGGAGGAAAAACTGTTTTTT. J is TRBJ1-4 and V is TRBV2; 11 bases are shared with TRBD1. Germline V gene data show CDR1 as SNHLY and CDR2 as FYNNEI. The junction had 8 bases not matched to a gene; V was cut back by 6 bases and J by 8 bases. There are 15 residues in the CDR3.

The CDR3 region is CASSLMAGSGVGETQYF. The CDR3 DNA follows: TGTGCCAGCAGCTTAATGGCAGGTTCCGGGGTTGGGGAGACCCAGTACTTC. J is TRBJ2-5 and V is TRBV7-3; TRBD2 might be the D (5 bases). Trimming cost V 1 base and J 5 bases, with 20 bases left between them. The CDR3 is made up of 17 amino acids. Germline V lookup: CDR1 SGHTA, CDR2 FQGTGA.

V usage is TRBV11-3 and J usage is TRBJ2-3; the D gene is possibly TRBD1 (6 bases). This CDR3 region has 14 residues. V was trimmed by 5 bases and J by 2 bases, leaving 11 bases between them. CDR1 and CDR2 from the germline V gene are SGHNT and YENEEA. The CDR3 DNA is TGTGCCAGCAGCCGGGACACACACACAGATACGCAGTATTTT. Translation: CASSRDTHTDTQYF. Using reference TRBV11-3 and TRBJ2-3 for the parts outside the CDR3, the full variable domain is EAGVVQSPRYKIIEKKQPVAFWCNPISGHNTLYWYLQNLGQGPELLIRYENEEAVDDSQLPKDRFSAERLKGVDSTLKIQPAELGDSAVYLCASSRDTHTDTQYFGPGTRLTVL.

The chain joins TRBV6-5 to TRBJ1-3; D is ambiguous. Germline V lookup: CDR1 MNHEY, CDR2 SVGAGI. The CDR3 is made up of 13 amino acids. Trimming removed 6 bases from V and 0 bases from J, with 6 bases in between. DNA of the CDR3: TGTGCCAGCAGAGACCTCTCTGGAAACACCATATATTTT. Its protein product is CASRDLSGNTIYF.

The J gene is TRBJ1-1, the V gene TRBV6-1; D unresolved. The V end lost 7 bases, the J end lost 1 base, and 16 bases lay between the germline ends. This CDR3 has 15 residues. CDR1 and CDR2 from the germline V gene are MNHNS and SASEGT. CDR3 sequence: CASIEAPRPNTEAFF. For the CDR3, the DNA is TGTGCCAGCATTGAGGCACCCAGACCGAACACTGAAGCTTTCTTT.

CDR3 residues: CAWSQGNGGYTF. Written as DNA, the CDR3 is TGTGCCTGGAGTCAGGGGAACGGTGGCTACACCTTC. The J gene is TRBJ1-2, the V gene TRBV30, with a possible D match to TRBD1 (6 bases). This CDR3 is 12 amino acids long. Looked up from germline, CDR1 is GTSNPN and CDR2 is SVGIG (reference sequence). V lost 2 bases, J lost 7 bases, and 11 bases lay in between.

This CDR3 reads CASSLSRGAHEQYF. The DNA of the CDR3 is TGTGCCAGTAGTCTCTCACGGGGGGCCCACGAGCAGTACTTC. The chain recombines TRBV19 with TRBJ2-7; D possibly corresponds to TRBD2 (7 bases). Germline values: CDR1 LNHDA, CDR2 SQIVND (reference sequence). Trimming left V 5 bases short and J 5 bases short, with 16 bases between. This CDR3 has 14 amino acids.

The chain employs TRBV5-1 and TRBJ2-1; D ambiguous. CDR3 size: 13 residues. V was clipped by 5 bases and J by 1 base, with 7 bases between them. The V gene's germline CDR1 is SGHRS and CDR2 YFSETQ. CDR3 loop: CASSPDSYNEQFF. The CDR3 nucleotides read TGCGCCAGCAGTCCAGATTCCTACAATGAGCAGTTCTTC. The full variable domain, with the rest looked up from reference TRBV5-1 and TRBJ2-1, is KAGVTQTPRYLIKTRGQQVTLSCSPISGHRSVSWYQQTPGQGLQFLFEYFSETQRNKGNFPGRFSGRQFSNSRSEMNVSTLELGDSALYLCASSPDSYNEQFFGPGTRLTVL.

The V call is TRBV7-7, the J call TRBJ2-5; no firm D call. Germline V gene sequence: CDR1 SSHAT, CDR2 FNYEAQ (reference sequence). Trimming pared 2 bases from V and 1 base from J, leaving 5 bases between. The CDR3 has 13 residues. The CDR3 loop is CASSLWIQETQYF. The CDR3 DNA sequence: TGTGCCAGCAGCTTATGGATCCAAGAGACCCAGTACTTC.

The chain joins TRBV5-8 to TRBJ2-1, with 8 bases matching TRBD1. The CDR3 has 14 residues. In germline, CDR1 is SGHTS, CDR2 YDEGEE. After removal of 4 bases from V and 9 bases from J, the junction contained 9 bases not matched to a gene. The DNA for the CDR3 is TGTGCCAGCAGCGTACAGGGGGTTGGGAGTGAGCAGTTCTTC. Its translation: CASSVQGVGSEQFF.

This rearrangement joins TRBV7-2 to TRBJ2-3; the match to TRBD2 covers 11 bases. The germline V gene encodes CDR1 SGHTA and CDR2 FQGNSA. CDR3 length equals 15 residues. After removal of 4 bases from V and 2 bases from J, the junction contained 2 bases not matched to a gene. This CDR3 is CASSSSGRNTDTQYF. CDR3 nucleotide sequence: TGTGCCAGCAGCTCTAGCGGGAGGAACACAGATACGCAGTATTTT.

The chain recombines TRBV4-1 with TRBJ1-1; D unclear. This CDR3 contains 13 residues. From germline, CDR1 is MGHRA and CDR2 YSYEKL. Trimming removed 4 bases from V and 9 bases from J, with 15 bases in between. In DNA, the CDR3 is TGCGCCAGCAGCCTCAGAATTAGTCAGAAAGCTTTCTTT. Translated: CASSLRISQKAFF.

The chain links TRBV5-4 to TRBJ2-2; D may be TRBD1 (5 bases). Per germline, CDR1 SGHNT and CDR2 YYREEE (reference sequence). This CDR3 comprises 15 residues. Trimming cost V 4 bases and J 1 base, with 11 bases left between them. The CDR3 DNA is TGTGCCAGCAGCGCCCGACAGCAGAACACCGGGGAGCTGTTTTTT. This codes for CASSARQQNTGELFF.

V and J are TRBV11-3 and TRBJ2-7; D gene unclear. CDR1 is SGHNT, CDR2 YENEEA, per germline. The V end lost 5 bases, the J end lost 5 bases, and 16 bases lay between the germline ends. The CDR3 is 14 amino acids. As DNA, the CDR3 is TGTGCCAGCAGCCCACGGGTTTCAGCCGACGAGCAGTACTTC. Protein product: CASSPRVSADEQYF.

The chain combines TRBV5-6 with TRBJ2-6; no firm D call. Germline CDR1 reads SGHDT; CDR2 reads YYEEEE. The CDR3 has 18 amino acids. Trimming left V 0 bases short and J 0 bases short, with 13 bases between. The CDR3 loop is CASSLGLVLLSGANVLTF. The CDR3 DNA is TGTGCCAGCAGCTTGGGCTTAGTTCTCCTCTCTGGGGCCAACGTCCTGACTTTC.

The rearrangement links TRBV7-8 to TRBJ1-2; TRBD1 matches at 10 bases. After removal of 3 bases from V and 6 bases from J, the junction contained 7 bases not matched to a gene. The CDR3 length is 15 residues. Germline V gene data show CDR1 as SGHVS and CDR2 as FQNEAQ. CDR3: CASSFSRGQGDGYTF. The CDR3, as DNA: TGTGCCAGCAGCTTTTCCCGTGGACAGGGGGATGGCTACACCTTC.

The V and J genes are TRBV27 and TRBJ2-5; TRBD1 matches at 8 bases. The J call may be incorrect, as the DNA end agrees better with TRBJ2-7. This CDR3 spans 15 amino acids. In germline, CDR1 is MNHEY, CDR2 SMNVEV (reference sequence). Written as DNA, the CDR3 is TGTGCCAGCAGTTCCGCAGGGGGCAACTCATACGAGCAGTACTTC. It is translated as CASSSAGGNSYEQYF.